The entry below describes one T cell receptor (beta chain). The method was immunoSEQ multiplex PCR; TCRdb's version includes in-frame clones alone and lacks a portion of them. Among some 59,000 clones listed, roughly nine tenths were seen once. The CDR3 runs to 15 residues. The germline V gene has CDR1 MDHEN and CDR2 SYDVKM. Trimming shortened V by 5 bases and J by 4 bases, and 18 bases separated the two germline ends. The sample originates from a study of cytomegalovirus exposure and HLA in healthy donors. Separate from the 666-subject first cohort, the approximately 120-subject validation cohort was the one that the donors belonged to.

The sequence came from a woman aged 18-29 years in good health and CMV-seronegative. The rearrangement uses TRBV28 and TRBJ2-7; TRBD2 is a possible D gene (5 bases). Sequences were obtained from PBMCs. The CDR3 here is CASSPGSAGEYEQYF. The CDR3, as DNA: TGTGCCAGCAGTCCGGGGTCGGCAGGAGAATACGAGCAGTACTTC.